A selection of T cell receptor beta chains follows, all from one sample in a study of T cells in Graves' hyperthyroidism and ophthalmopathy. TCRdb passed the multiplex PCR reads through MiXCR, listing each CDR3 protein once. The sample contains fewer than 650,000 distinct CDR3 sequences, roughly 14% of which appear only once. Sequenced: blood. The receptors were sampled from a woman between 40 and 55 years old with Graves' ophthalmopathy. Each CDR3 is given with its conserved first and last residue. Each record gives: CDR3 protein, V gene, CDR3 length, J gene.

CASSLWAGQGGTETQYF TRBV11-2 17 TRBJ2-5
CASTNRVSPLHF TRBV2 12 TRBJ1-6
CASSYSMVSGRSSYEQYF TRBV6-2/TRBV6-3 18 TRBJ2-7
CASGTFSNQPQHF TRBV28 13 TRBJ1-5
CASSPHRGRHTEAFF TRBV6-1 15 TRBJ1-1
CASSYQGFNQPQHF TRBV27 14 TRBJ1-5
CASSLADTYYEQYF TRBV7-2 14 TRBJ2-7
CASNSPQGIEETQYF TRBV27 15 TRBJ2-5
CASSLTQQETQYF TRBV7-6 13 TRBJ2-5
CASTQTGLEETQYF TRBV3-1 14 TRBJ2-5
CSARDPSTGNSGNTIYF TRBV20-1 17 TRBJ1-3
CASSHPQTNQPQHF TRBV4-1 14 TRBJ1-5
CASTTTKVTGELFF TRBV19 14 TRBJ2-2
CATSREQGSYYGYTF TRBV15 15 TRBJ1-2
CASSLSNTEAFF TRBV28 12 TRBJ1-1